The next 29 T cell receptor beta chains were all read from a single sample in a study of Ad26.COV2.S vaccination and SARS-CoV-2 variants. Specified treatment: around 19 received Ad26.COV2.S at low or high dose, single or two shots; about 5 received placebo; per-sample allocation not given. Sampling happened 63 days after the first vaccine or placebo injection. Sequencing was performed with immunoSEQ multiplex PCR; in TCRdb, only in-frame clones are kept and a portion is missing. This table holds about 350,000 clones, about 87% found once. The sequencing used peripheral blood, collected in a trial of Ad26.COV2.S vaccine versus placebo. These receptors were obtained from a person between 18 and 65 years old who received the Ad26.COV2.S COVID-19 vaccine or a placebo.

The chain links TRBV18 to TRBJ1-6; perhaps TRBD1 as D (6 bases). Germline V gene lookup returns CDR1 KGHSH and CDR2 LQKENI. This CDR3 has 14 residues. Trimming cost V 2 bases and J 5 bases, with 7 bases left between them. The CDR3 sequence: CASSPWTDNSPLHF. The CDR3 bases are TGTGCCAGCTCACCATGGACAGATAATTCACCCCTCCACTTT.

The chain links TRBV19 to TRBJ1-5; 9 bases agree with TRBD1. CDR3 size: 15 residues. In germline, CDR1 is LNHDA, CDR2 SQIVND (reference sequence). V lost 6 bases to trimming and J lost 4 bases; unmatched junction nucleotides: 7. For the CDR3, the DNA is TGTGCCAGTAGAGAAGGGACAGGGCTAAATCAGCCCCAGCATTTT. Translation: CASREGTGLNQPQHF.

The V and J genes are TRBV7-2 and TRBJ2-7; D gene uncertain. Per the germline V gene, CDR1 is SGHTA and CDR2 is FQGNSA. The CDR3 extends over 11 amino acids. V lost 8 bases and J 1 base, leaving 6 bases between the germline ends. CDR3 nucleotide sequence: TGTGCCAGCGGGCCATCCTACGAGCAGTACTTC. Translation: CASGPSYEQYF.

The chain uses TRBV5-6 and TRBJ2-1; D is unresolved. The germline V and J ends were trimmed by 2 bases and 9 bases, with 6 bases remaining between them. There are 11 residues in the CDR3. The germline gives CDR1 SGHDT, CDR2 YYEEEE. CDR3 DNA sequence: TGTGCCAGCAGCTTCCGCGGTGAGCAGTTCTTC. The encoded protein is CASSFRGEQFF.

The chain couples TRBV7-2 to TRBJ2-7; 9 nucleotides align to TRBD2. This CDR3 contains 17 residues. Losses at the gene ends were 1 base for V and 5 bases for J; bases not matched to a gene: 12. The V gene's germline CDR1 is SGHTA and CDR2 FQGNSA. The CDR3 here is CASSLVTAGGPGDEQYF. The DNA for the CDR3 is TGTGCCAGCAGCTTAGTGACGGCGGGAGGGCCCGGCGACGAGCAGTACTTC. The full variable domain, with the rest looked up from reference TRBV7-2 and TRBJ2-7, is GAGVSQSPSNKVTEKGKDVELRCDPISGHTALYWYRQSLGQGLEFLIYFQGNSAPDKSGLPSDRFSAERTGGSVSTLTIQRTQQEDSAVYLCASSLVTAGGPGDEQYFGPGTRLTVT.

The rearrangement joins TRBV7-2 to TRBJ2-6; D is uncertain. In germline, CDR1 is SGHTA, CDR2 FQGNSA. Trimming removed 1 base at V and 4 bases at J, with 11 bases between. This CDR3 spans 16 amino acids. CDR3 DNA sequence: TGTGCCAGCAGCTTAGGTGCTGGATTCGGGGCCAACGTCCTGACTTTC. It encodes CASSLGAGFGANVLTF.

The chain uses TRBV7-9 and TRBJ1-2; D possibly corresponds to TRBD1 (5 bases). This CDR3 region has 16 residues. V was shortened by 1 base and J by 8 bases, with 20 bases between the two germline ends. The V gene's germline CDR1 is SEHNR and CDR2 FQNEAQ (reference sequence). The DNA for the CDR3 is TGTGCCAGCAGCTTAGTAGGCGGGACGGGGACGGGAGGCTACACCTTC. Amino acid sequence: CASSLVGGTGTGGYTF.

The chain uses TRBV2 and TRBJ1-6; unclear D gene. CDR3 length equals 14 residues. Germline CDR1 reads SNHLY; CDR2 reads FYNNEI. V lost 2 bases, J lost 5 bases, and 7 bases lay in between. CDR3 region: CASSEWGNNSPLHF. CDR3 DNA: TGTGCCAGCAGTGAATGGGGAAATAATTCACCCCTCCACTTT.

V usage is TRBV19 and J usage is TRBJ2-2; TRBD1 or TRBD2 may be the D gene (5 bases each). The CDR3 loop spans 16 amino acids. Trimming cost V 7 bases and J 4 bases, with 19 bases left between them. In germline, CDR1 is LNHDA, CDR2 SQIVND (reference sequence). The CDR3 bases are TGTGCCAGTACCCCCGGGGTTGGGGGTCCCACCGGGGAGCTGTTTTTT. It encodes CASTPGVGGPTGELFF.

The chain recombines TRBV5-1 with TRBJ1-1, with D hard to call. The germline CDR1 and CDR2 sequences are SGHRS and YFSETQ. The CDR3 covers 14 residues. With 4 bases removed from V and 8 bases from J, the gap between germline ends came to 18 bases. The CDR3 protein is CASSRARNDLEAFF. The CDR3 nucleotides read TGCGCCAGCAGCCGTGCCAGAAACGATCTCGAAGCTTTCTTT.

V gene TRBV15 combines with J gene TRBJ2-2, with 10 bases lining up with TRBD1. Germline V CDR1 and CDR2: LNHNV, YYDKDF (reference sequence). With V trimmed by 9 bases and J by 4 bases, 8 bases remained unmatched. The CDR3 covers 15 residues. The CDR3 sequence: CATTPGTGVTGELFF. CDR3 nucleotide sequence: TGTGCCACAACCCCTGGGACAGGGGTCACCGGGGAGCTGTTTTTT.

This sequence joins TRBV4-3 and TRBJ2-5, with D possibly matching TRBD1 (5 bases). Per the germline V gene, CDR1 is LGHNA and CDR2 is YSLEER. This CDR3 region has 14 residues. Trimming removed 1 base from V and 1 base from J, with 7 bases in between. The CDR3 is CASSQGQSQETQYF. For the CDR3, the DNA is TGCGCCAGCAGCCAAGGACAGTCCCAAGAGACCCAGTACTTC.

The CDR3 DNA follows: TGTGCCAGCCATAGCGGACAGGGGTCACTCAACGTCCTGACTTTC. Protein product: CASHSGQGSLNVLTF. This chain uses TRBV25-1 with TRBJ2-6, with 9 bases matching TRBD1. From germline, CDR1 is MGHDK and CDR2 SYGVNS. The CDR3 sequence is 15 residues long. V lost 8 bases, J lost 9 bases, and 11 bases stayed unmatched.

This chain links TRBV7-3 with TRBJ2-1, with 7 bases lining up with TRBD2. The CDR3 spans 15 residues. V dropped 2 bases and J dropped 5; count of bases not matched to a gene: 6. Germline CDR1 reads SGHTA; CDR2 reads FQGTGA. The CDR3 region is CASSLAGASNNEQFF. The DNA for the CDR3 is TGTGCCAGCAGCTTAGCGGGAGCAAGTAACAATGAGCAGTTCTTC.

The chain recombines TRBV30 with TRBJ2-1, with 10 bases identical to TRBD2. Per the germline V gene, CDR1 is GTSNPN and CDR2 is SVGIG (reference sequence). V lost 7 bases and J lost 7; bases outside the gene matches: 13. This CDR3 contains 15 residues. The CDR3 sequence: CAFTRAGGRMNEQFF. CDR3 sequence (DNA): TGTGCCTTCACACGAGCGGGAGGGCGAATGAATGAGCAGTTCTTC.

CDR3 sequence reads: CASSQDGSGDNPEAFF. CDR3 nucleotide sequence: TGTGCCAGCAGCCAAGACGGCTCAGGGGATAATCCTGAAGCTTTCTTT. The chain recombines TRBV4-2 with TRBJ1-1, with D possibly TRBD1 on 6 matching bases. Trimming left V 0 bases short and J 6 bases short, with 17 bases between. Per germline, CDR1 LGHNA and CDR2 YNFKEQ. CDR3 size: 16 residues.

This clone was detected once. The genes are TRBV9 and TRBJ2-2; D tentatively reads TRBD1 or TRBD2 (7 bases each). Deletions cut 4 bases from V and 2 bases from J, with 12 bases between. From germline, CDR1 is SGDLS and CDR2 YYNGEE. The CDR3 is made up of 15 amino acids. CDR3 sequence reads: CASSPGGGNTGELFF. CDR3 nucleotides: TGTGCCAGCAGCCCAGGGGGGGGCAACACCGGGGAGCTGTTTTTT. The full variable domain, with the rest looked up from reference TRBV9 and TRBJ2-2, is DSGVTQTPKHLITATGQRVTLRCSPRSGDLSVYWYQQSLDQGLQFLIQYYNGEERAKGNILERFSAQQFPDLHSELNLSSLELGDSALYFCASSPGGGNTGELFFGEGSRLTVL.

The V and J genes are TRBV4-3 and TRBJ1-1; D is unclear. The V and J ends lost 0 bases and 1 base respectively, with 9 bases between them. Germline values: CDR1 LGHNA, CDR2 YSLEER. This CDR3 spans 15 amino acids. The chain's CDR3 is CASSQDRQANTEAFF. The CDR3 DNA follows: TGCGCCAGCAGCCAAGACCGACAAGCGAACACTGAAGCTTTCTTT.

The rearrangement uses TRBV5-8 and TRBJ1-5; TRBD1 might be the D (5 bases). The CDR3 sequence is 18 residues long. The germline V gene encodes CDR1 SGHTS and CDR2 YDEGEE. V shed 4 bases and J shed 3 bases, with 23 bases lying between them. CDR3 region: CASSLRRERGGNNQPQHF. The CDR3 coding sequence is TGTGCCAGCAGCCTACGCCGGGAAAGGGGAGGGAACAATCAGCCCCAGCATTTT. The whole variable domain, filled in from reference TRBV5-8 and TRBJ1-5, reads EAGVTQSPTHLIKTRGQQATLRCSPISGHTSVYWYQQALGLGLQFLLWYDEGEERNRGNFPPRFSGRQFPNYSSELNVNALELEDSALYLCASSLRRERGGNNQPQHFGDGTRLSIL.

This chain uses TRBV9 with TRBJ2-5, with D possibly TRBD2 on 6 matching bases. CDR1 and CDR2 from the germline V gene are SGDLS and YYNGEE. V was clipped by 0 bases and J by 5 bases, with 11 bases between them. The CDR3 loop spans 14 amino acids. CDR3 sequence: CASSVGRGIETQYF. CDR3 DNA: TGTGCCAGCAGCGTAGGTCGGGGGATTGAGACCCAGTACTTC.

This chain connects TRBV7-8 to TRBJ2-7, with D possibly matching TRBD1 (6 bases). Per the germline V gene, CDR1 is SGHVS and CDR2 is FQNEAQ. CDR3 length equals 14 residues. The V end was cut by 4 bases, the J end by 3 bases, with 13 bases between. The CDR3 DNA is TGTGCCAGCAGCTACCGACAGGCCAACTACGAGCAGTACTTC. It specifies CASSYRQANYEQYF.

This chain joins TRBV12-3 or TRBV12-4 and TRBJ2-7, with no clear D. The CDR3 sequence is 11 residues long. Trimming removed 5 bases from V and 7 bases from J, with 9 bases in between. DNA of the CDR3: TGTGCCAGCAGTCCCAGGTGGGAGCAGTACTTC. Translating gives CASSPRWEQYF.

The V gene is TRBV7-9, the J gene TRBJ2-7, with TRBD2 matching 8 bases. With V trimmed by 5 bases and J by 3 bases, 9 bases remained unmatched. Germline-derived CDR1 and CDR2 are SEHNR and FQNEAQ (reference sequence). This CDR3 is built from 15 residues. CDR3 sequence (DNA): TGTGCCAGCAGCCCGAACCGGGGACTAGACTACGAGCAGTACTTC. It codes for CASSPNRGLDYEQYF. The full variable domain, rest sourced from reference TRBV7-9 and TRBJ2-7, is DTGVSQNPRHKITKRGQNVTFRCDPISEHNRLYWYRQTLGQGPEFLTYFQNEAQLEKSRLLSDRFSAERPKGSFSTLEIQRTEQGDSAMYLCASSPNRGLDYEQYFGPGTRLTVT.

The table lists this clone with a few counts. The chain couples TRBV3-1 (or the pseudogene TRBV3-2) to TRBJ1-2; no definite D call. V was shortened by 4 bases and J by 7 bases, with 10 bases between the two germline ends. Germline CDR1 is LGHDT and CDR2 is YNNKEL (reference sequence). This CDR3 contains 12 residues. CDR3 sequence: CASSPRGVGYTF. The CDR3 DNA reads as TGTGCCAGCAGCCCTCGGGGAGTTGGCTACACCTTC.

This clone was seen a handful of times. The rearrangement joins TRBV5-4 to TRBJ2-7, with D maybe TRBD2 (6 bases). The V end lost 3 bases, the J end lost 6 bases, and 13 bases lay between the germline ends. The CDR3 extends over 13 amino acids. Germline CDR1 and CDR2: SGHNT and YYREEE (reference sequence). The CDR3 region has the DNA TGTGCCAGCAGCTGGGAGGAGGGAGGCGAGCAGTACTTC. Translation: CASSWEEGGEQYF.

The chain carries TRBV12-3 or TRBV12-4 and TRBJ2-3; no reliable D call. The CDR3 extends over 13 amino acids. Deletions cut 5 bases from V and 2 bases from J, with 8 bases between. CDR3 in DNA: TGTGCCAGCAGTCCCCGTCTCACAGATACGCAGTATTTT. Translating it yields CASSPRLTDTQYF.

This sequence joins TRBV5-1 and TRBJ2-5; possibly TRBD1 or TRBD2 for D (5 bases each). CDR1 and CDR2 (germline): SGHRS, YFSETQ. Trimming took off 5 bases at V and 3 bases at J, with 14 bases between the two ends. This CDR3 contains 14 residues. The CDR3 loop reads CASRRDGTEETQYF. DNA for the CDR3: TGCGCCAGCAGACGTGACGGGACCGAAGAGACCCAGTACTTC.

The rearrangement joins TRBV6-6 to TRBJ1-2; 7 positions agree with TRBD1. Unmatched junction bases numbered 5, after V lost 5 bases and J lost 2 bases. CDR1 MNHNY and CDR2 SVGAGI come from the germline V gene (reference sequence). The CDR3 consists of 14 residues. The CDR3 region is CASSPTGQNYGYTF. Written as DNA, the CDR3 is TGTGCCAGCAGTCCGACGGGACAGAACTATGGCTACACCTTC.

This clone appeared a few times. The genes are TRBV6-5 and TRBJ2-1; TRBD1 matches at 11 bases. Germline V CDR1 and CDR2: MNHEY, SVGAGI. The CDR3 contains 15 residues. V lost 6 bases to trimming and J lost 8 bases; unmatched junction nucleotides: 9. For the CDR3, the DNA is TGTGCCAGCAGCCCCAGGACAGGGGGCTTCGATGAGCAGTTCTTC. Translated, it gives CASSPRTGGFDEQFF.